Shown below are 24 T cell receptor beta chains from a single sample sequenced in a study of post-analysis software for immune sequencing data. Unique molecular identifiers were present in the TCR beta cDNA libraries. TCRdb reprocessed the PCR reads with MiXCR, giving one entry per CDR3 protein. Of 150,000 or so distinct CDR3 sequences in the sample, roughly 35% were seen once. Specimen: blood, collected after autologous hematopoietic stem cell transplantation. These receptors all stem from a girl between 5 and 17 years old with multiple sclerosis.

V gene TRBV29-1 combines with J gene TRBJ2-4; no definite D call. The CDR3 runs 14 residues. Germline V lookup: CDR1 SQVTM, CDR2 ANQGSEA. Trimming shortened V by 1 base and J by 2 bases, and 9 bases separated the two germline ends. In DNA form, the CDR3 reads TGCAGCGTTGAAGGGGTGGGGACCAAAAACATTCAGTACTTC. Its translation is CSVEGVGTKNIQYF.

The V and J genes are TRBV7-9 and TRBJ2-1; D not resolved. The V gene lost 3 bases and the J gene lost 5 bases, with 11 bases spanning the gap. The CDR3 extends over 14 amino acids. Germline lookup yields CDR1 SEHNR and CDR2 FQNEAQ (reference sequence). The CDR3 region is CASSFTLVDNEQFF. Written as DNA, the CDR3 is TGTGCCAGCAGCTTCACTCTAGTGGACAATGAGCAGTTCTTC.

By proportion, this clonotype is medium-sized (0.01 to 0.1%). The chain links TRBV5-1 to TRBJ2-1; D is ambiguous. There are 15 residues in the CDR3. Trimming shortened V by 4 bases and J by 5 bases, and 16 bases separated the two germline ends. The germline V gene has CDR1 SGHRS and CDR2 YFSETQ. In nucleotides, the CDR3 is TGCGCCAGCAGCCCCCCACCCAGTCCCAACAATGAGCAGTTCTTC. Protein sequence: CASSPPPSPNNEQFF.

CDR3 DNA sequence: TGTGCCAGCAGCCAGACCTCCCTCGCGTCTGATGAGCAGTTCTTC. Translation: CASSQTSLASDEQFF. The chain combines TRBV6-2 or TRBV6-3 with TRBJ2-1; unclear D gene. CDR1 is MNHEY and CDR2 is SVGEGT in the germline V gene. The CDR3 length is 15 residues. Trimming stripped 6 bases from V and 8 bases from J, with 20 bases between.

The sample holds a few counts of this clonotype. V gene TRBV7-6 combines with J gene TRBJ2-5; D gene unclear. V dropped 4 bases and J dropped 1 base, with 19 bases sitting between them. The CDR3 is 17 amino acids. Germline values: CDR1 SGHVS, CDR2 FNYEAQ. As DNA, the CDR3 is TGTGCCAGCAGCTCGAATATGTGGCGAGCGCCCCAAGAGACCCAGTACTTC. The encoded protein is CASSSNMWRAPQETQYF.

As regards this clonotype: This may arise from a read error, as a much more abundant clone is one base away. The V and J genes are TRBV9 and TRBJ2-1, with D perhaps TRBD2 (5 bases). Germline V gene sequence: CDR1 SGDLS, CDR2 YYNGEE. The CDR3 loop spans 15 amino acids. The CDR3, as DNA: TGTGCCAGCAGCGTAGGGACTCTCTCCTGCAATGAGCAGTTCTTC. Translation gives CASSVGTLSCNEQFF.

This clonotype appeared a few times. The DNA of the CDR3 is TGCGCCAGCAGCTTGGCTCCTAGCGGGAGCGCTGGATGGCAGTTCTTC. This sequence encodes CASSLAPSGSAGWQFF. The gene calls are TRBV5-1 and TRBJ2-1; 10 nucleotides agree with TRBD2. CDR1 is SGHRS and CDR2 is YFSETQ in the germline V gene. The CDR3 is 16 residues long. V lost 0 bases, J lost 12 bases, and 12 bases stayed unmatched.

This chain connects TRBV27 to TRBJ1-5; D unresolved. V lost 6 bases, J lost 4 bases, and 10 bases lay in between. The germline CDR1 and CDR2 sequences are MNHEY and SMNVEV (reference sequence). This CDR3 has 13 amino acids. CDR3 bases: TGTGCCAGCAGAACCAGGTCAAATCAGCCCCAGCATTTT. It encodes CASRTRSNQPQHF.

The chain has TRBV29-1 and TRBJ2-1; 8 bases line up with TRBD1. The CDR3 has 11 amino acids. CDR1 and CDR2 (germline): SQVTM, ANQGSEA. Trimming at V came to 7 bases and at J to 9 bases, leaving 5 bases not matched to a gene. The DNA of the CDR3 is TGCAGCGCCGACAGGGGCAGTGAGCAGTTCTTC. This encodes CSADRGSEQFF.

The J gene is TRBJ2-1, the V gene TRBV6-2 or TRBV6-3; TRBD2 matches 7 bases. Trimming cost V 5 bases and J 8 bases; bases outside gene matches: 12. Germline V gene sequence: CDR1 MNHEY, CDR2 SVGEGT. The CDR3 spans 15 residues. The CDR3 reads CASSPVGGSDDEQFF. DNA of the CDR3: TGTGCCAGCAGTCCCGTGGGGGGGTCTGACGATGAGCAGTTCTTC.

This chain joins TRBV12-3 or TRBV12-4 and TRBJ2-7; D not certain. This CDR3 has 13 residues. V shed 3 bases and J shed 2 bases, with 8 bases lying between them. The CDR3 bases are TGTGCCAGCAGTTTTGCGGTAGCCTACGAGCAGTACTTC. Its protein product is CASSFAVAYEQYF.

This clonotype has more than one count but fewer than ten. The CDR3 DNA sequence: TGTGCCAGCAGTTACTCGACAGGGCCCCCGGCTAACTATGGCTACACCTTC. It is translated as CASSYSTGPPANYGYTF. The chain couples TRBV6-5 to TRBJ1-2; 7 positions agree with TRBD1. Germline V gene sequence: CDR1 MNHEY, CDR2 SVGAGI. The CDR3 covers 17 residues. V lost 0 bases, J lost 0 bases, and 7 bases stayed unmatched.

V is TRBV9 and J is TRBJ1-1; D ambiguous. Germline CDR1 and CDR2: SGDLS and YYNGEE. Trimming took 2 bases from V and 4 from J, leaving 9 bases between them. The CDR3 has 13 residues. The CDR3 here is CASSVYISTEAFF. The CDR3 region has the DNA TGTGCCAGCAGCGTCTATATCAGCACTGAAGCTTTCTTT. Filled out from reference TRBV9 and TRBJ1-1, the complete variable domain reads DSGVTQTPKHLITATGQRVTLRCSPRSGDLSVYWYQQSLDQGLQFLIQYYNGEERAKGNILERFSAQQFPDLHSELNLSSLELGDSALYFCASSVYISTEAFFGQGTRLTVV.

This clonotype was found once. At one end the junction does not follow the germline gene, possibly because of a read error. The V call is TRBV12-3 or TRBV12-4, the J call TRBJ2-5; 9 positions agree with TRBD2. This CDR3 spans 12 amino acids. For the CDR3, the DNA is TGTGCCAGCGGTTTCGGACTAGCGAGATCGTACTTC. Translation: CASGFGLARSYF.

The chain has TRBV20-1 and TRBJ2-7; TRBD2 agrees at 11 bases. Germline CDR1 DFQATT, CDR2 SNEGSKA (reference sequence). J lost 0 bases, V lost 0 bases, and 4 bases had no gene match. CDR3 size: 16 residues. CDR3 region: CSARDLLAGGSYEQYF. The DNA for the CDR3 is TGCAGTGCTAGAGATCTCCTAGCGGGAGGCTCCTACGAGCAGTACTTC.

The chain recombines TRBV2 with TRBJ2-3; D uncertain. The V gene lost 3 bases and the J gene lost 7 bases, with 2 bases spanning the gap. The CDR3 extends over 10 amino acids. Germline CDR1 is SNHLY and CDR2 is FYNNEI. The CDR3 DNA sequence: TGTGCCAGCAGTGAGCATACGCAGTATTTT. Its protein is CASSEHTQYF.

The V gene is TRBV30, the J gene TRBJ2-5, with 14 bases that match TRBD2. V was pared by 8 bases and J by 2 bases, with 10 bases of the junction left unmatched. Germline assignment: CDR1 GTSNPN and CDR2 SVGIG (reference sequence). The CDR3 is made up of 16 amino acids. Here the CDR3 reads CAEGLAGARRQETQYF. The CDR3 DNA is TGTGCCGAGGGACTAGCGGGGGCCAGGAGACAAGAGACCCAGTACTTC. Variable domain in full (rest from reference TRBV30 and TRBJ2-5): SQTIHQWPATLVQPVGSPLSLECTVEGTSNPNLYWYRQAAGRGLQLLFYSVGIGQISSEVPQNLSASRPQDRQFILSSKKLLLSDSGFYLCAEGLAGARRQETQYFGPGTRLLVL.

Ten or more counts support this clonotype. The rearrangement links TRBV20-1 to TRBJ2-1; TRBD2 agrees at 11 bases. The V and J ends lost 6 bases and 4 bases, in that order; junction bases with no gene match: 8. Per the germline V gene, CDR1 is DFQATT and CDR2 is SNEGSKA (reference sequence). The CDR3 covers 15 residues. CDR3 sequence: CSAPPGLAVYNEQFF. The DNA of the CDR3 is TGCAGTGCACCCCCGGGACTAGCGGTATACAATGAGCAGTTCTTC.

The chain links TRBV20-1 to TRBJ2-1; 9 bases map to TRBD2. CDR1 DFQATT and CDR2 SNEGSKA come from the germline V gene (reference sequence). This CDR3 has 14 amino acids. Unmatched junction bases numbered 4, after V lost 7 bases and J lost 0 bases. DNA of the CDR3: TGCAGTGGCACGACTAGCGGCTCCTACAATGAGCAGTTCTTC. Its protein product is CSGTTSGSYNEQFF.

The rearrangement links TRBV30 to TRBJ1-5, with a weak D call TRBD1 (6 bases). The CDR3 is made up of 14 amino acids. Trimming cost V 4 bases and J 0 bases, with 10 bases left between them. Germline assignment: CDR1 GTSNPN and CDR2 SVGIG (reference sequence). CDR3 protein: CAWTGADSNQPQHF. CDR3 bases: TGTGCCTGGACAGGGGCGGATAGCAATCAGCCCCAGCATTTT.

CDR3 amino acids: CASSHTRDSSYNEQFF. In DNA form, the CDR3 reads TGCGCCAGCAGCCATACCCGGGACAGCTCCTACAATGAGCAGTTCTTC. The V gene is TRBV5-1, the J gene TRBJ2-1, with TRBD1 matching 7 bases. The CDR3 covers 16 residues. CDR1 is SGHRS, CDR2 YFSETQ, per germline. V shed 4 bases and J 0 bases; nucleotides not matched to a gene: 7.

This rearrangement joins TRBV20-1 to TRBJ1-4, with unresolved D. Trimming shortened V by 6 bases and J by 8 bases, and 16 bases separated the two germline ends. The length of the CDR3 is 13 residues. CDR1 DFQATT and CDR2 SNEGSKA come from the germline V gene (reference sequence). The CDR3 DNA is TGCAGTGCCAGCCAGCCCATGGAGGAAAAACTGTTTTTT. As protein: CSASQPMEEKLFF.

This rearrangement joins TRBV7-9 to TRBJ1-2; perhaps TRBD1 as D (5 bases). The V and J ends lost 1 base and 0 bases respectively, with 12 bases between them. The CDR3 sequence is 16 residues long. Germline-derived CDR1 and CDR2 are SEHNR and FQNEAQ (reference sequence). The CDR3 region has the DNA TGTGCCAGCAGCTTAGATGGGGCGCGGGCTAACTATGGCTACACCTTC. It is translated as CASSLDGARANYGYTF.

This clonotype was seen ten or more times. This rearrangement joins TRBV10-3 to TRBJ1-2, with 9 nucleotides matching TRBD1. CDR1 is ENHRY and CDR2 is SYGVKD in the germline V gene. This CDR3 has 15 amino acids. Unmatched junction bases numbered 10, after V lost 6 bases and J lost 5 bases. CDR3 nucleotides: TGTGCCATCAGGGGGGGACAGGGCCTCTCTTATGGCTACACCTTC. It encodes CAIRGGQGLSYGYTF.